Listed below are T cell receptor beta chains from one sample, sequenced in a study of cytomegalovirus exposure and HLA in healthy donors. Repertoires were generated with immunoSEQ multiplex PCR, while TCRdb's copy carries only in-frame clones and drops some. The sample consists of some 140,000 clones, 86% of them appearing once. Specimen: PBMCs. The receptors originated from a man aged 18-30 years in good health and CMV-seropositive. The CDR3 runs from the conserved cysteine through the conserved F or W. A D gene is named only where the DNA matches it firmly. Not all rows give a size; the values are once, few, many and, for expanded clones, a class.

DNA: TGTGCCTGGAGTGTAGGTTTGGGCCCCCACGGCTCTGGGGCCAACGTCCTGACTTTC
CDR3: CAWSVGLGPHGSGANVLTF
V: TRBV30
length: 19
J: TRBJ2-6
D: -
size: -

DNA: TGTGCCAGCAGCGCTTCGACAGGGGGCTACGAGCAGTACTTC
CDR3: CASSASTGGYEQYF
V: TRBV9
length: 14
J: TRBJ2-7
D: TRBD1
size: -

DNA: TGCGCCAGTTCCTTCGGACTAGCGGGAGGGCCTAACGAGCAGTACTTC
CDR3: CASSFGLAGGPNEQYF
V: TRBV10-2
length: 16
J: TRBJ2-7
D: TRBD2
size: -

DNA: TGTGCCAGCTCACAGAGGGGACTAGAATACGAGACCCAGTACTTC
CDR3: CASSQRGLEYETQYF
V: TRBV18
length: 15
J: TRBJ2-5
D: TRBD2
size: -

DNA: TGTGCCAGCAGTGCCCGACAGGGGGATGAAGCTTTCTTT
CDR3: CASSARQGDEAFF
V: TRBV6-5
length: 13
J: TRBJ1-1
D: TRBD1
size: -

DNA: TGTGCCAGCAGCTTAGATTATCGGGACAGTCGGAGAAACACCATATATTTT
CDR3: CASSLDYRDSRRNTIYF
V: TRBV7-2
length: 17
J: TRBJ1-3
D: TRBD1
size: once

DNA: TGTGCCAGCAGCGGAGGGACTAGCGGGAGCTACGAGCAGTACTTC
CDR3: CASSGGTSGSYEQYF
V: TRBV9
length: 15
J: TRBJ2-7
D: TRBD2
size: few

DNA: TGTGCCAGTAGTATAGTCGCTAGCGGAACTTCTAGCACAGATACGCAGTATTTT
CDR3: CASSIVASGTSSTDTQYF
V: TRBV19
length: 18
J: TRBJ2-3
D: TRBD2
size: -

DNA: TGTGCCAGCAGCCTTTCGGACAGGCCATTATATGGCTACACCTTC
CDR3: CASSLSDRPLYGYTF
V: TRBV7-2
length: 15
J: TRBJ1-2
D: TRBD1
size: -

DNA: TGTGCCAGCAGACCCGCCGGAGCGGCGAACACCGGGGAGCTGTTTTTT
CDR3: CASRPAGAANTGELFF
V: TRBV9
length: 16
J: TRBJ2-2
D: -
size: -

DNA: TGTGCCAGCAGCCTAAGACAGACAGCCAAAAACATTCAGTACTTC
CDR3: CASSLRQTAKNIQYF
V: TRBV13
length: 15
J: TRBJ2-4
D: -
size: -

DNA: TGTGCCTTCGGGACTAGCGTATACAATGAGCAGTTCTTC
CDR3: CAFGTSVYNEQFF
V: TRBV30
length: 13
J: TRBJ2-1
D: TRBD2
size: -

DNA: TGCGCCAGCAGCCAAGGGTGGCTAGCGCCCTCCTACGAGCAGTACTTC
CDR3: CASSQGWLAPSYEQYF
V: TRBV4-1
length: 16
J: TRBJ2-7
D: -
size: -

DNA: TGTGCCAGCAGCTTAGAGGCCGGGGGCGGGGAGCTGTTTTTT
CDR3: CASSLEAGGGELFF
V: TRBV11-2
length: 14
J: TRBJ2-2
D: -
size: -

DNA: TGCAGCGTTGAACGTGTCGACCAGGGGGCAACCGGGGAGCTGTTTTTT
CDR3: CSVERVDQGATGELFF
V: TRBV29-1
length: 16
J: TRBJ2-2
D: TRBD1
size: -

DNA: TGCGCCAGCAGCCATAGACCACTAGCGGCCAATGAGCAGTTCTTC
CDR3: CASSHRPLAANEQFF
V: TRBV4-1
length: 15
J: TRBJ2-1
D: TRBD2
size: -

DNA: TGTGCCAGCAGCTTAGCGCAGGGACAGGGGAAGAACGAGCAGTACTTC
CDR3: CASSLAQGQGKNEQYF
V: TRBV7-9
length: 16
J: TRBJ2-7
D: TRBD1
size: -

DNA: TGTGCCAGTATAAGGGGACTAGCGGGAGGAGGTCGAGAGACCCAGTACTTC
CDR3: CASIRGLAGGGRETQYF
V: TRBV19
length: 17
J: TRBJ2-5
D: TRBD2
size: -

DNA: TGTGCCAGCAGCAAATCCCCACCTTCGCGGGGCACCTCTAACTATGGCTACACCTTC
CDR3: CASSKSPPSRGTSNYGYTF
V: TRBV21-1
length: 19
J: TRBJ1-2
D: -
size: -